A single sample gave rise to the 31 T cell receptor beta chains below, sequenced in a study of T cell clonotyping in hematopoietic cell transplantation. Profiling relied on immunoSEQ multiplex PCR, and the TCRdb table lists in-frame clones only, not all of them. The sample carries approximately 9,300 clones, roughly 80% recorded once. This specimen was PBMCs, taken at the time of graft-versus-host disease after allogeneic stem cell transplant. The receptors were sampled from a male patient aged 55-69 years who had an allogeneic stem cell transplant from an unrelated donor, so the T cells may come from the graft donor. Some clones in this sample may be carry-over from other donors' samples.

The chain has TRBV6-5 and TRBJ2-3, with D possibly called TRBD1 or TRBD2 (5 bases each). V was cut by 0 bases and J by 2 bases, with 9 bases left in between. This CDR3 contains 15 residues. CDR1 and CDR2 (germline): MNHEY, SVGAGI. The DNA for the CDR3 is TGTGCCAGCAGTTACTCGGGACCCCACACAGATACGCAGTATTTT. Translated: CASSYSGPHTDTQYF.

This chain joins TRBV6-6 and TRBJ2-3; the match to TRBD2 covers 13 bases. Unmatched junction bases numbered 2, after V lost 6 bases and J lost 2 bases. Germline V CDR1 and CDR2: MNHNY, SVGAGI (reference sequence). The CDR3 runs to 15 residues. CDR3 region: CASSGLAGVTDTQYF. CDR3 DNA sequence: TGTGCCAGCAGCGGACTAGCGGGAGTCACAGATACGCAGTATTTT.

The chain links TRBV6-1 to TRBJ2-7, with unresolved D. The CDR3 loop spans 11 amino acids. The V end lost 6 bases, the J end lost 3 bases, and 6 bases lay between the germline ends. The germline V gene has CDR1 MNHNS and CDR2 SASEGT. This CDR3 reads CASRWYYEQYF. The CDR3 nucleotides are TGTGCCAGCAGGTGGTACTACGAGCAGTACTTC.

The V gene is TRBV15, the J gene TRBJ1-5; possible D gene TRBD1, 6 bases. Germline loops: CDR1 LNHNV, CDR2 YYDKDF (reference sequence). Trimming took 0 bases from V and 6 from J, leaving 15 bases between them. The length of the CDR3 is 16 residues. The CDR3 coding sequence is TGTGCCACCAGCAGAGATCGATTGGGGGCCGCTCAGCCCCAGCATTTT. This codes for CATSRDRLGAAQPQHF.

This chain connects TRBV25-1 to TRBJ1-1, with TRBD1 identical over 7 bases. Germline V gene sequence: CDR1 MGHDK, CDR2 SYGVNS. The CDR3 spans 16 residues. V was clipped by 3 bases and J by 3 bases; unmatched bases: 10. The CDR3 coding sequence is TGTGCCAGCAGTGATGAAGGAAAGACAGGGTACACTGAAGCTTTCTTT. Protein sequence: CASSDEGKTGYTEAFF.

The V call is TRBV4-3, the J call TRBJ1-6; D perhaps matches TRBD1 (5 bases). CDR3 length: 14 amino acids. The V gene lost 0 bases and the J gene lost 8 bases, with 8 bases spanning the gap. CDR1 is LGHNA, CDR2 YSLEER, per germline. The CDR3 loop reads CASSQEWGDSPLHF. The CDR3 DNA sequence: TGCGCCAGCAGCCAAGAATGGGGGGATTCACCCCTCCACTTT.

V gene TRBV2 combines with J gene TRBJ2-7; 13 bases are a match to TRBD2. In germline, CDR1 is SNHLY, CDR2 FYNNEI. This CDR3 contains 15 residues. J lost 6 bases, V lost 5 bases, and 7 bases had no gene match. This chain's CDR3 is CASSPRTSGGGEQYF. CDR3 DNA: TGTGCCAGCAGTCCGCGGACTAGCGGGGGCGGCGAGCAGTACTTC.

The chain recombines TRBV11-2 with TRBJ1-6; D may be TRBD1 (6 bases). V lost 5 bases and J lost 10, with 15 bases in between. The CDR3 sequence is 14 residues long. Germline V gene sequence: CDR1 SGHAT, CDR2 FQNNGV. DNA for the CDR3: TGTGCCAGCAGCCCCACAGGGCTAGGGTCACCCCTCCACTTT. Translation gives CASSPTGLGSPLHF.

V gene TRBV2 combines with J gene TRBJ2-7, with no clear D. The germline V gene has CDR1 SNHLY and CDR2 FYNNEI. The CDR3 contains 12 residues. The germline V and J ends were trimmed by 4 bases and 0 bases, with 4 bases remaining between them. The CDR3 region has the DNA TGTGCCAGCAGTGCCAACTCCTACGAGCAGTACTTC. Its translation: CASSANSYEQYF.

This clone was seen a few times. The chain uses TRBV9 and TRBJ2-7, with TRBD1 identical over 9 bases. After removal of 4 bases from V and 3 bases from J, the junction contained 2 bases not matched to a gene. The V gene's germline CDR1 is SGDLS and CDR2 YYNGEE. CDR3 length: 13 residues. DNA for the CDR3: TGTGCCAGCAGCCTGACAGGGGGCTACGAGCAGTACTTC. It translates to CASSLTGGYEQYF.

DNA for the CDR3: TGCGCCAGCAGCCAAAGACAGGGGGCAACAGATACGCAGTATTTT. Encoded protein: CASSQRQGATDTQYF. The chain joins TRBV4-1 to TRBJ2-3, with 10 bases matching TRBD1. Trimming took 2 bases from V and 3 from J; bases not matched to a gene: 2. The CDR3 contains 15 residues. Germline loops: CDR1 MGHRA, CDR2 YSYEKL.

This chain uses TRBV6-1 with TRBJ2-2; D is unclear. Germline V gene data show CDR1 as MNHNS and CDR2 as SASEGT. Trimming shortened V by 7 bases and J by 2 bases, and 8 bases separated the two germline ends. This CDR3 has 13 amino acids. CDR3 protein: CASIRVNTGELFF. DNA of the CDR3: TGTGCCAGCATAAGGGTTAACACCGGGGAGCTGTTTTTT.

The V gene is TRBV2, the J gene TRBJ2-5; 11 positions match TRBD2. The CDR3 totals 15 residues. Germline-derived CDR1 and CDR2 are SNHLY and FYNNEI. The V gene end was trimmed by 4 bases and the J gene end by 3 bases; junction bases not matched to a gene: 4. The DNA for the CDR3 is TGTGCCAGCAGTGGTCCTAGCGGGGGGAAAGAGACCCAGTACTTC. This gives the protein CASSGPSGGKETQYF.

The chain uses TRBV6-6 and TRBJ2-3; D uncertain. Per the germline V gene, CDR1 is MNHNY and CDR2 is SVGAGI (reference sequence). This CDR3 has 11 amino acids. V lost 6 bases and J 2 bases, leaving 3 bases between the germline ends. The CDR3 nucleotides read TGTGCCAGCAGATTCACAGATACGCAGTATTTT. Its translation: CASRFTDTQYF.

The V and J genes are TRBV11-1 and TRBJ1-1, with D perhaps TRBD1 (6 bases). V was cut by 2 bases and J by 0 bases, with 10 bases left in between. CDR1 and CDR2 from the germline V gene are SGHAT and FQDESV (reference sequence). CDR3 length: 15 residues. The CDR3 sequence is CASSLNGGLNTEAFF. CDR3 sequence (DNA): TGTGCCAGCAGCTTAAACGGGGGGCTGAACACTGAAGCTTTCTTT. Full variable domain (outside the CDR3, taken from reference TRBV11-1 and TRBJ1-1): EAEVAQSPRYKITEKSQAVAFWCDPISGHATLYWYRQILGQGPELLVQFQDESVVDDSQLPKDRFSAERLKGVDSTLKIQPAELGDSAMYLCASSLNGGLNTEAFFGQGTRLTVV.

As for this clone: The same CDR3 can be traced to other DNA sequences in this sample. CDR3 amino acids: CASSQDRRPETQYF. The CDR3 DNA is TGCGCCAGCAGCCAAGATCGCCGTCCAGAGACCCAGTACTTC. The chain is built from TRBV4-3 and TRBJ2-5; unclear D gene. Between the trimmed V and J ends, which lost 0 bases and 4 bases, there was a span of 9 bases. The CDR3 contains 14 residues. CDR1 is LGHNA and CDR2 is YSLEER in the germline V gene.

V usage is TRBV4-2 and J usage is TRBJ1-2, with D tentatively TRBD1 (5 bases). The germline CDR1 and CDR2 sequences are LGHNA and YNFKEQ. There are 15 residues in the CDR3. V shed 5 bases and J shed 2 bases, with 15 bases lying between them. In DNA form, the CDR3 reads TGTGCCAGCAGCTTGAACCGACAGCCGAACTATGGCTACACCTTC. The encoded protein is CASSLNRQPNYGYTF.

The chain is built from TRBV2 and TRBJ2-2; no reliable D call. This CDR3 region has 13 residues. V lost 8 bases and J lost 4, with 11 bases in between. Germline V gene sequence: CDR1 SNHLY, CDR2 FYNNEI. CDR3 sequence: CASGELVTGELFF. The CDR3 coding sequence is TGTGCCAGCGGCGAGCTGGTCACCGGGGAGCTGTTTTTT. The full variable domain, in which reference TRBV2 and TRBJ2-2 provide the parts outside the CDR3, is EPEVTQTPSHQVTQMGQEVILRCVPISNHLYFYWYRQILGQKVEFLVSFYNNEISEKSEIFDDQFSVERPDGSNFTLKIRSTKLEDSAMYFCASGELVTGELFFGEGSRLTVL.

V gene TRBV14 combines with J gene TRBJ2-7; a possible D gene is TRBD2 (6 bases). V was clipped by 3 bases and J by 5 bases, with 17 bases between them. CDR1 and CDR2 (germline): SGHDN, FVKESK. This CDR3 is 15 amino acids long. The CDR3 is CASSQTGRPGDEQYF. Here the CDR3 DNA reads TGTGCCAGCAGCCAGACTGGACGTCCGGGGGACGAGCAGTACTTC.

The chain combines TRBV27 with TRBJ2-7; D unresolved. Germline CDR1 reads MNHEY; CDR2 reads SMNVEV (reference sequence). V shed 2 bases and J shed 7 bases, with 12 bases lying between them. The CDR3 is 13 amino acids. Here the CDR3 reads CASSLSPHGEQYF. CDR3 sequence (DNA): TGTGCCAGCAGTTTAAGTCCCCACGGGGAGCAGTACTTC.

The gene calls are TRBV6-5 and TRBJ1-2; D possibly corresponds to TRBD1 (5 bases). Germline V gene lookup returns CDR1 MNHEY and CDR2 SVGAGI. The CDR3 consists of 12 residues. The V and J ends lost 11 bases and 4 bases respectively, with 14 bases between them. CDR3 in amino acids: CACRVGGYGYTF. CDR3 DNA sequence: TGTGCCTGCCGAGTGGGGGGCTATGGCTACACCTTC.

The chain recombines TRBV5-1 with TRBJ2-7; 7 positions match TRBD1. With 0 bases clipped from V and 3 bases from J, the junction kept 0 bases outside the gene matches. This CDR3 spans 13 amino acids. Looked up from germline, CDR1 is SGHRS and CDR2 is YFSETQ. The CDR3 coding sequence is TGCGCCAGCAGCTTGGGGACAGGCTACGAGCAGTACTTC. It yields the protein CASSLGTGYEQYF.

The rearrangement joins TRBV10-3 to TRBJ2-3; possibly TRBD2 for D (6 bases). This CDR3 region has 15 residues. Trimming pared 6 bases from V and 1 base from J, leaving 14 bases between. Germline CDR1 is ENHRY and CDR2 is SYGVKD. The CDR3 reads CAISGSGTGTDTQYF. CDR3 nucleotides: TGTGCCATCAGCGGGTCGGGGACTGGCACAGATACGCAGTATTTT.

The chain is built from TRBV6-1 and TRBJ1-6; tentative D call: TRBD1 (6 bases). The germline CDR1 and CDR2 sequences are MNHNS and SASEGT. The CDR3 covers 15 residues. Trimming shortened V by 4 bases and J by 6 bases, and 13 bases separated the two germline ends. The CDR3 region has the DNA TGTGCCAGCAGTGCGGGGACACGGTCTAATTCACCCCTCCACTTT. Translating gives CASSAGTRSNSPLHF.

The chain carries TRBV19 and TRBJ1-2, with D maybe TRBD1 (5 bases). This CDR3 spans 16 amino acids. In germline, CDR1 is LNHDA, CDR2 SQIVND (reference sequence). The V end was cut by 3 bases, the J end by 0 bases, with 14 bases between. The CDR3 sequence is CASSIGATAPNYGYTF. CDR3 DNA: TGTGCCAGTAGTATTGGGGCGACGGCCCCTAACTATGGCTACACCTTC.

The genes are TRBV19 and TRBJ2-7; weak D call: TRBD2 (7 bases). CDR3 size: 17 residues. Germline CDR1 is LNHDA and CDR2 is SQIVND (reference sequence). Trimming took off 4 bases at V and 0 bases at J, with 19 bases between the two ends. The CDR3 sequence: CASSTHLRGANSYEQYF. For the CDR3, the DNA is TGTGCCAGTAGTACCCACCTTCGGGGGGCGAACTCCTACGAGCAGTACTTC.

The J gene is TRBJ2-7, the V gene TRBV6-4; D is undetermined. CDR3 length: 11 residues. CDR1 and CDR2 from the germline V gene are MRHNA and SNTAGT. V was cut by 3 bases and J by 5 bases, with 5 bases left in between. The CDR3 coding sequence is TGTGCCAGCAGTGAGCAGAACGAGCAGTACTTC. Residues: CASSEQNEQYF.

This chain uses TRBV27 with TRBJ1-6; D perhaps matches TRBD1 (5 bases). The CDR3 sequence is 17 residues long. CDR1 is MNHEY, CDR2 SMNVEV, per germline (reference sequence). V lost 5 bases, J lost 0 bases, and 14 bases lay in between. CDR3 sequence reads: CASSRDLLSSYNSPLHF. The CDR3 DNA sequence: TGTGCCAGCAGTCGGGACTTACTGAGCTCCTATAATTCACCCCTCCACTTT.

In its sample, this clone was seen a few times. The chain joins TRBV27 to TRBJ2-1; D not certain. With 2 bases removed from V and 8 bases from J, the gap between germline ends came to 10 bases. Germline assignment: CDR1 MNHEY and CDR2 SMNVEV (reference sequence). This CDR3 spans 13 amino acids. CDR3 residues: CASSLTGFDEQFF. DNA for the CDR3: TGTGCCAGCAGTTTAACCGGGTTCGATGAGCAGTTCTTC.

The chain is built from TRBV19 and TRBJ1-1, with 7 bases lining up with TRBD1. Germline trimming cut 6 bases from V and 9 bases from J; bases unmatched to any gene: 7. Germline V CDR1 and CDR2: LNHDA, SQIVND (reference sequence). The CDR3 is 12 amino acids. CDR3 bases: TGTGCCAGTAGGGCGCCGGGACAGAAAGCTTTCTTT. Its translation: CASRAPGQKAFF.

This clone was seen a single time. The chain links TRBV6-5 to TRBJ2-3; unclear D gene. Trimming removed 6 bases from V and 0 bases from J, with 7 bases in between. This CDR3 spans 13 amino acids. Germline values: CDR1 MNHEY, CDR2 SVGAGI. The CDR3 DNA is TGTGCCAGCAGCCCAATCAGCACAGATACGCAGTATTTT. Its translation: CASSPISTDTQYF.